This entry lists 15 T cell receptor beta chains sequenced from one sample in a study of chemoradiotherapy in HPV16-positive cancers. Generated by immunoSEQ multiplex PCR, the TCRdb table keeps only in-frame clones and is missing some. The repertoire includes over 10,000 clones, roughly 77% of them detected once, and roughly 2% sits in the top ten. Sampling was performed from a patient who underwent chemoradiotherapy. All receptors derive from a human donor with HPV-associated anogenital cancer.

Here the CDR3 DNA reads TGTGCCAGCAGTGAAGCGGTTTCGGGAAGGGGAACTGAAGCTTTCTTT. Its translation: CASSEAVSGRGTEAFF. The chain has TRBV6-1 and TRBJ1-1; a possible D gene is TRBD1 (5 bases). This CDR3 has 16 residues. V was cut by 0 bases and J by 5 bases, with 16 bases left in between. The germline V gene encodes CDR1 MNHNS and CDR2 SASEGT.

The J gene is TRBJ1-5, the V gene TRBV7-2; D is undetermined. This CDR3 region has 14 residues. V dropped 3 bases and J dropped 4 bases, with 10 bases sitting between them. CDR1 SGHTA and CDR2 FQGNSA come from the germline V gene. CDR3 region: CASSFGPRNQPQHF. CDR3 bases: TGTGCCAGCAGCTTTGGACCGAGAAATCAGCCCCAGCATTTT. The entire variable domain, with the rest obtained from reference TRBV7-2 and TRBJ1-5, is as follows: GAGVSQSPSNKVTEKGKDVELRCDPISGHTALYWYRQSLGQGLEFLIYFQGNSAPDKSGLPSDRFSAERTGGSVSTLTIQRTQQEDSAVYLCASSFGPRNQPQHFGDGTRLSIL.

The chain carries TRBV28 and TRBJ2-7, with D possibly TRBD1 on 6 matching bases. Germline CDR1 is MDHEN and CDR2 is SYDVKM. The CDR3 has 15 residues. The ends were cut back, 1 base at V and 0 bases at J, with 10 bases in the middle. The CDR3 DNA reads TGTGCCAGCAGTTTATCAGGGGCGGGCTCCTACGAGCAGTACTTC. It encodes CASSLSGAGSYEQYF. Full variable domain (remainder filled in from reference TRBV28 and TRBJ2-7): DVKVTQSSRYLVKRTGEKVFLECVQDMDHENMFWYRQDPGLGLRLIYFSYDVKMKEKGDIPEGYSVSREKKERFSLILESASTNQTSMYLCASSLSGAGSYEQYFGPGTRLTVT.

J is TRBJ1-1 and V is TRBV4-2; a possible D gene is TRBD1 (5 bases). CDR1 is LGHNA, CDR2 YNFKEQ, per germline. This CDR3 spans 16 amino acids. Between the trimmed V and J ends, which lost 3 bases and 0 bases, there was a span of 14 bases. The CDR3 spells CASSQAGSSVNTEAFF. In DNA, the CDR3 is TGTGCCAGCAGCCAGGCAGGGTCTTCGGTGAACACTGAAGCTTTCTTT.

This clone was detected a few times. The chain couples TRBV19 to TRBJ2-7; a weak D match, TRBD2 (6 bases). This CDR3 spans 14 amino acids. The germline V and J ends were trimmed by 5 bases and 4 bases, with 15 bases remaining between them. Germline V gene data show CDR1 as LNHDA and CDR2 as SQIVND (reference sequence). The CDR3 is CASSPGGAIYEQYF. CDR3 DNA: TGTGCCAGTAGTCCCGGGGGAGCTATTTACGAGCAGTACTTC.

This chain joins TRBV27 and TRBJ2-2; D unresolved. Trimming stripped 3 bases from V and 1 base from J, with 9 bases between. The CDR3 runs to 15 residues. The germline V gene encodes CDR1 MNHEY and CDR2 SMNVEV (reference sequence). CDR3 nucleotide sequence: TGTGCCAGCAGTTTCGGGTATTTGAACACCGGGGAGCTGTTTTTT. Protein: CASSFGYLNTGELFF.

This clone occurred a few times. This chain connects TRBV7-3 to TRBJ2-3; the match to TRBD2 covers 7 bases. The CDR3 has 15 amino acids. Per the germline V gene, CDR1 is SGHTA and CDR2 is FQGTGA. V was clipped by 1 base and J by 1 base; unmatched bases: 2. CDR3 loop: CASSLILAGTDTQYF. CDR3 nucleotides: TGTGCCAGCAGCTTAATCCTAGCGGGCACAGATACGCAGTATTTT.

This chain uses TRBV19 with TRBJ1-1; 8 nucleotides line up with TRBD1. The CDR3 consists of 14 residues. Germline V lookup: CDR1 LNHDA, CDR2 SQIVND (reference sequence). Unmatched junction bases numbered 8, after V lost 7 bases and J lost 4 bases. Here the CDR3 reads CASTKTGEGTEAFF. As DNA, the CDR3 is TGTGCCAGTACTAAGACAGGGGAGGGCACTGAAGCTTTCTTT. The full variable domain, in which reference TRBV19 and TRBJ1-1 provide the parts outside the CDR3, is DGGITQSPKYLFRKEGQNVTLSCEQNLNHDAMYWYRQDPGQGLRLIYYSQIVNDFQKGDIAEGYSVSREKKESFPLTVTSAQKNPTAFYLCASTKTGEGTEAFFGQGTRLTVV.

The V gene is TRBV28, the J gene TRBJ1-3; a weak D match, TRBD1 (5 bases). The CDR3 is 15 residues long. The germline V and J ends were trimmed by 5 bases and 5 bases, with 16 bases remaining between them. The germline CDR1 and CDR2 sequences are MDHEN and SYDVKM. CDR3 bases: TGTGCCAGCAGTACGCCCACGGGGGAGAGAAACACCATATATTTT. Protein: CASSTPTGERNTIYF.

The chain is built from TRBV28 and TRBJ2-3; D unresolved. This CDR3 contains 13 residues. Germline loops: CDR1 MDHEN, CDR2 SYDVKM. V dropped 0 bases and J dropped 9 bases, with 10 bases sitting between them. CDR3 residues: CASSLWAVKTQYF. The CDR3 DNA reads as TGTGCCAGCAGTTTATGGGCAGTCAAGACGCAGTATTTT.

The chain carries TRBV28 and TRBJ2-7; D perhaps matches TRBD2 (5 bases). Germline V gene data show CDR1 as MDHEN and CDR2 as SYDVKM. The CDR3 spans 13 residues. Trimming left V 2 bases short and J 7 bases short, with 12 bases between. The DNA for the CDR3 is TGTGCCAGCAGTTTACAAATTGCGGGTGAGCAGTACTTC. Its translation is CASSLQIAGEQYF.

V and J are TRBV30 and TRBJ1-1; no firm D call. The CDR3 is made up of 12 amino acids. V lost 1 base to trimming and J lost 0 bases, with 3 bases between them. Germline V gives CDR1 GTSNPN, CDR2 SVGIG (reference sequence). This chain's CDR3 is CAWSDLNTEAFF. The CDR3 coding sequence is TGTGCCTGGAGTGATCTGAACACTGAAGCTTTCTTT.

The chain is built from TRBV7-2 and TRBJ2-7; tentative D call: TRBD1 (5 bases). V dropped 5 bases and J dropped 2 bases, with 16 bases sitting between them. Germline V gives CDR1 SGHTA, CDR2 FQGNSA. The CDR3 length is 15 residues. The CDR3: CASSKKTVMAYEQYF. CDR3 DNA: TGTGCCAGCAGCAAAAAGACAGTTATGGCCTACGAGCAGTACTTC.

This clone was found once. The chain carries TRBV15 and TRBJ1-4; TRBD1 aligns across 7 bases. Germline assignment: CDR1 LNHNV and CDR2 YYDKDF (reference sequence). CDR3 length: 13 amino acids. The ends lost 6 bases at V and 7 bases at J; junction bases unmatched: 5. The DNA of the CDR3 is TGTGCCACCAGGAGGGGGCTGGGTGAAAAACTGTTTTTT. Translated: CATRRGLGEKLFF.

This chain uses TRBV4-1 with TRBJ1-1; D possibly corresponds to TRBD1 (5 bases). Trimming took 4 bases from V and 0 from J, leaving 15 bases between them. From germline, CDR1 is MGHRA and CDR2 YSYEKL. The CDR3 is 16 residues long. The CDR3 DNA follows: TGCGCCAGCAGCCGGAATTTCGGGGGGTTGAACACTGAAGCTTTCTTT. This sequence encodes CASSRNFGGLNTEAFF.